This entry describes one TCR beta chain. Enrolled through a virtual design, the participants were between 18 and 89 years of age and came from fewer than 30 US areas. Donors were grouped by their self-reported clinical history. The germline V gene has CDR1 SGHTS and CDR2 YDEGEE. The V end was cut by 3 bases, the J end by 1 base, with 8 bases between. CDR3 size: 13 residues. Repertoires were generated with immunoSEQ multiplex PCR, while TCRdb's copy carries only in-frame clones and drops some. The sample lists approximately 360,000 clones, 80% to 85% occurring once. The entry originates in a study of blood T cell repertoires in COVID-19. Study details: Sites across the United States, Italy and Spain contributed samples from acute and convalescent COVID-19. The cDNA or gDNA used as material had been derived from T cells, B-cell-depleted T cells, or PBMCs.

This sequence joins TRBV5-8 and TRBJ2-7, with D maybe TRBD1 (6 bases). Sample: PBMCs or T cells enriched from blood (not recorded which). The sequence was collected from a woman aged 45 to 65 who had recovered from COVID-19. The CDR3 here is CASSYGQSYEQYF. In DNA, the CDR3 is TGTGCCAGCAGCTACGGACAGTCCTACGAGCAGTACTTC.